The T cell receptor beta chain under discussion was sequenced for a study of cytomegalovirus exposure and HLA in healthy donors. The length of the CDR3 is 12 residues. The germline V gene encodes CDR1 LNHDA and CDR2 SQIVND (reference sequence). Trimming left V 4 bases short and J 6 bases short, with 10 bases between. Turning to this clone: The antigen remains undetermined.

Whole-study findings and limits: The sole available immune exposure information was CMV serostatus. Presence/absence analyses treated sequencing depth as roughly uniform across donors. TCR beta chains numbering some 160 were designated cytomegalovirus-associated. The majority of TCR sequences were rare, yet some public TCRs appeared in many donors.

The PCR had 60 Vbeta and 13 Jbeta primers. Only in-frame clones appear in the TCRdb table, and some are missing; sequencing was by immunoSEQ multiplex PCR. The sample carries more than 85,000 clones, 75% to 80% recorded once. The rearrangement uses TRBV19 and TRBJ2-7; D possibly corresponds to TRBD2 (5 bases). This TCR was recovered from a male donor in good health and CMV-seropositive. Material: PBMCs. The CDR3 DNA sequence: TGTGCCAGTAGTAGGGCCGGGATCGAGCAGTACTTC. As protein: CASSRAGIEQYF. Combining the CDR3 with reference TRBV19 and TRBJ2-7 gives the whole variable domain DGGITQSPKYLFRKEGQNVTLSCEQNLNHDAMYWYRQDPGQGLRLIYYSQIVNDFQKGDIAEGYSVSREKKESFPLTVTSAQKNPTAFYLCASSRAGIEQYFGPGTRLTVT.